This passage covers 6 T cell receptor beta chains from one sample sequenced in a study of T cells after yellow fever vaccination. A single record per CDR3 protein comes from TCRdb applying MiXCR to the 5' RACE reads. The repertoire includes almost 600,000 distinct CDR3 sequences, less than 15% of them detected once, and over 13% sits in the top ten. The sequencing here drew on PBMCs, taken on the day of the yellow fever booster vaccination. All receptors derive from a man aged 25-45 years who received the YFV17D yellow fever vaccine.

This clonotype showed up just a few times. The CDR3 here is CSARDWGAGDNEQFF. The DNA for the CDR3 is TGCAGTGCTAGAGATTGGGGAGCGGGGGACAATGAGCAGTTCTTC. This rearrangement joins TRBV20-1 to TRBJ2-1; 8 bases map to TRBD2. The germline V gene encodes CDR1 DFQATT and CDR2 SNEGSKA (reference sequence). The CDR3 is made up of 15 amino acids. V lost 0 bases to trimming and J lost 5 bases; unmatched junction nucleotides: 6.

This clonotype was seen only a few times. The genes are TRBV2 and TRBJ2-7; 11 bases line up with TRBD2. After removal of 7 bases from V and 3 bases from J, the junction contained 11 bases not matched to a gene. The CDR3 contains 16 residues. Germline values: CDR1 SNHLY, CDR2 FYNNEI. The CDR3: CASKRLAGSYSYEQYF. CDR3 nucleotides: TGTGCCAGCAAAAGACTAGCGGGGAGCTATAGCTACGAGCAGTACTTC.

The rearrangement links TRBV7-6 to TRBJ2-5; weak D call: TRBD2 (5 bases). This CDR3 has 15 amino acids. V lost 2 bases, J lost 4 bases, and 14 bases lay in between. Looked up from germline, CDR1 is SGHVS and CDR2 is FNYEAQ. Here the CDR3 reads CASSLYLGVGETQYF. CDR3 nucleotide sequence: TGTGCCAGCAGCTTATACCTGGGAGTAGGAGAGACCCAGTACTTC.

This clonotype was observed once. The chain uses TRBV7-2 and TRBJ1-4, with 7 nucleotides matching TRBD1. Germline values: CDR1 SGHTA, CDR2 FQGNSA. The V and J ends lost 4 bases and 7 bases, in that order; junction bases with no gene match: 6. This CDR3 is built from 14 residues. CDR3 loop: CASSSQGTGEKLFF. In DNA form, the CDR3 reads TGTGCCAGCAGCTCACAGGGGACGGGTGAAAAACTGTTTTTT.

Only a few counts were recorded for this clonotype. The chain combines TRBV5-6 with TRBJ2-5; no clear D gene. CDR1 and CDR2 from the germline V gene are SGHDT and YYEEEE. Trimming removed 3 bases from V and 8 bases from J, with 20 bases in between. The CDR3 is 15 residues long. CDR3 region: CASSSTDQQTGTQYF. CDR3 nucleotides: TGTGCCAGCAGCTCGACGGACCAGCAGACTGGTACCCAGTACTTC. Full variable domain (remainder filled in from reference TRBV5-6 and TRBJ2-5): DAGVTQSPTHLIKTRGQQVTLRCSPKSGHDTVSWYQQALGQGPQFIFQYYEEEERQRGNFPDRFSGHQFPNYSSELNVNALLLGDSALYLCASSSTDQQTGTQYFGPGTRLLVL.

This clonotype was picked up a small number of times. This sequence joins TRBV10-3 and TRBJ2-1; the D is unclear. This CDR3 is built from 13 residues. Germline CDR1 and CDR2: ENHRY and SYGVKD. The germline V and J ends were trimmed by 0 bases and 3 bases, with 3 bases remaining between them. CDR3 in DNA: TGTGCCATCAGTGAGTCGGACTACAATGAGCAGTTCTTC. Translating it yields CAISESDYNEQFF.